This T cell receptor beta chain was identified during a study of T-cell reconstitution after alpha-beta-depleted transplantation in children. Study outcomes and limitations: T-cell numbers and diversity, one year after transplant, stemmed largely from T cells that were newly produced. After transplant, at about two months, alpha-beta T cells were reportedly derived from several hundred expanded graft clones. Diversity of TCRbeta at day 60 was high in some patients, arising from surviving recipient T cells and thymic progenitors.

On this clonotype itself: Its specificity is not known.

V dropped 4 bases and J dropped 2; count of bases not matched to a gene: 7. This CDR3 region has 16 residues. The V gene's germline CDR1 is SGHTA and CDR2 FQGNSA. Unique molecular identifiers were used in preparing the TCRbeta library. TCRdb processed the PCR reads anew with MiXCR; each CDR3 protein has one entry. The sample lists roughly 570,000 distinct CDR3 sequences, about a quarter occurring once. Material: PBMCs, obtained before TCRalphabeta/CD19-depleted stem cell transplant. The receptor was isolated from a boy in the first two years of life with Wiskott-Aldrich syndrome, due to receive a stem cell transplant. This chain uses TRBV7-2 with TRBJ2-7; 11 bases align to TRBD2. The CDR3, as DNA: TGTGCCAGCAGCTCCGCTAGCGGGAGGCTTCCCTACGAGCAGTACTTC. This gives the protein CASSSASGRLPYEQYF.